What follows are 26 T cell receptor beta chains derived from one specimen sequenced in a study of blood T cells in healthy people across ages. The second PCR ran roughly 7 to 12 cycles with a sample-barcoded 5' primer and J-beta primers. MiXCR, run by TCRdb on the 5' RACE reads, gives a single entry per CDR3 protein. The sample holds around 990,000 distinct CDR3 sequences, more than 30% seen once. Sequenced material: blood. These receptor sequences come from a man between 18 and 35 years old in good health.

J is TRBJ2-5 and V is TRBV30; tentative D call: TRBD1 (6 bases). The DNA end is more similar to TRBJ2-7, so the J call may be wrong. Germline CDR1 and CDR2: GTSNPN and SVGIG (reference sequence). The CDR3 loop spans 15 amino acids. CDR3 bases: TGTGCCTGGAGTGTAAGCAGGGGCCGTGGGATCGAGCAGTACTTC. It specifies CAWSVSRGRGIEQYF.

This clonotype was seen many times. This chain links TRBV27 with TRBJ1-5; D unresolved. The CDR3 spans 14 residues. Trimming left V 3 bases short and J 2 bases short, with 8 bases between. Germline V gene lookup returns CDR1 MNHEY and CDR2 SMNVEV (reference sequence). Here the CDR3 reads CASSFLGGNQPQHF. Written as DNA, the CDR3 is TGTGCCAGCAGTTTTCTGGGTGGCAATCAGCCCCAGCATTTT.

The chain recombines TRBV21-1 with TRBJ1-4. TRBV21-1 is a pseudogene locus. The CDR3 sequence is 16 residues long. CDR3 nucleotides: TGTGCCAGCAGCAAAGAGGAAGCGGGAGATCCTGAAAAACTGTTTTTT. Its protein is CASSKEEAGDPEKLFF.

This chain connects TRBV5-5 to TRBJ1-2; a weak D match, TRBD1 (5 bases). CDR3 length equals 13 residues. Germline V CDR1 and CDR2: SGHKS, YYEKEE (reference sequence). V lost 6 bases, J lost 8 bases, and 17 bases lay in between. The DNA of the CDR3 is TGTGCCAGCACCGCCGGAACGGGGGAGGGCTACACCTTC. This translates into CASTAGTGEGYTF.

In its sample, this clonotype was seen a few times. The rearrangement joins TRBV20-1 to TRBJ2-5, with TRBD1 as a possible D gene (5 bases). Trimming stripped 3 bases from V and 11 bases from J, with 22 bases between. CDR3 size: 14 residues. From germline, CDR1 is DFQATT and CDR2 SNEGSKA (reference sequence). CDR3 nucleotides: TGCAGTGCTAGGTCCCCGGACAAAGTCTATGAGCAGTACTTC. This gives the protein CSARSPDKVYEQYF.

V usage is TRBV9 and J usage is TRBJ2-7; 11 bases agree with TRBD2. Germline CDR1 is SGDLS and CDR2 is YYNGEE. V lost 4 bases and J lost 7; bases outside the gene matches: 16. There are 17 residues in the CDR3. This chain's CDR3 is CASSPPLSGGDYNEQYF. The CDR3 region has the DNA TGTGCCAGCAGCCCGCCCCTTAGCGGGGGGGACTACAATGAGCAGTACTTC.

This clonotype occurred a few times. The chain employs TRBV5-6 and TRBJ1-6, with D perhaps TRBD1 (5 bases). V lost 4 bases, J lost 0 bases, and 14 bases lay in between. Germline V gene sequence: CDR1 SGHDT, CDR2 YYEEEE. The CDR3 contains 17 residues. The CDR3 sequence: CASSPTEKSSYNSPLHF. The CDR3 DNA reads TGTGCCAGCAGCCCGACAGAGAAGAGCTCCTATAATTCACCCCTCCACTTT.

The gene calls are TRBV28 and TRBJ2-3; no reliable D call. The V and J ends lost 8 bases and 0 bases respectively, with 9 bases between them. This CDR3 comprises 13 residues. Germline V gene data show CDR1 as MDHEN and CDR2 as SYDVKM. The CDR3 is CASDNTSTDTQYF. As DNA, the CDR3 is TGTGCCAGCGATAACACTAGCACAGATACGCAGTATTTT.

This clonotype was observed a handful of times. The chain joins TRBV5-1 to TRBJ2-3; 7 nucleotides agree with TRBD1. Germline CDR1 SGHRS, CDR2 YFSETQ. The CDR3 totals 13 residues. Trimming at V came to 4 bases and at J to 6 bases, leaving 5 bases not matched to a gene. CDR3 DNA sequence: TGCGCCAGCAGCACACAACAGGGGGATACGCAGTATTTT. Translated, it gives CASSTQQGDTQYF. The full variable domain, with the rest looked up from reference TRBV5-1 and TRBJ2-3, is KAGVTQTPRYLIKTRGQQVTLSCSPISGHRSVSWYQQTPGQGLQFLFEYFSETQRNKGNFPGRFSGRQFSNSRSEMNVSTLELGDSALYLCASSTQQGDTQYFGPGTRLTVL.

The chain recombines TRBV12-3 or TRBV12-4 with TRBJ1-2; D not certain. The CDR3 covers 13 residues. The ends were cut back, 6 bases at V and 6 bases at J, with 14 bases in the middle. CDR3 bases: TGTGCCAGCAGCCGAGCGGACCCCAATGGCTACACCTTC. Encoded protein: CASSRADPNGYTF.

This clonotype was seen more than once but under ten times. This chain uses TRBV6-1 with TRBJ2-1; the match to TRBD2 covers 7 bases. CDR3 length equals 16 residues. The V and J ends lost 9 bases and 13 bases, in that order; junction bases with no gene match: 24. Germline CDR1 is MNHNS and CDR2 is SASEGT. The chain's CDR3 is CASPPSLIPTSSTQFF. The CDR3 nucleotides are TGTGCCAGTCCCCCCTCCCTCATACCGACTAGCTCAACCCAGTTCTTC.

This clonotype showed up just a few times. The chain couples TRBV7-9 to TRBJ2-7; D tentatively reads TRBD1 or TRBD2 (5 bases each). Germline assignment: CDR1 SEHNR and CDR2 FQNEAQ (reference sequence). V lost 6 bases and J 6 bases, leaving 15 bases between the germline ends. The CDR3 contains 13 residues. DNA for the CDR3: TGTGCCAGCAGATTTCGGGATGACAGCGAGCAGTACTTC. Its translation: CASRFRDDSEQYF.

This chain links TRBV7-3 with TRBJ2-5; D is ambiguous. The CDR3 is made up of 15 amino acids. Germline assignment: CDR1 SGHTA and CDR2 FQGTGA. V lost 1 base and J lost 2, with 11 bases in between. CDR3 in amino acids: CASSLNPDLQETQYF. The CDR3 region has the DNA TGTGCCAGCAGCTTAAATCCCGACTTGCAAGAGACCCAGTACTTC. Filled out from reference TRBV7-3 and TRBJ2-5, the complete variable domain reads GAGVSQTPSNKVTEKGKYVELRCDPISGHTALYWYRQSLGQGPEFLIYFQGTGAADDSGLPNDRFFAVRPEGSVSTLKIQRTERGDSAVYLCASSLNPDLQETQYFGPGTRLLVL.

Concerning this clonotype itself: At one of its ends the junction is not consistent with the germline gene, which may arise from a read error. This sequence joins TRBV5-1 and TRBJ2-1, with D unresolved. This CDR3 has 14 amino acids. Germline V gene data show CDR1 as SGHRS and CDR2 as YFSETQ. The CDR3 spells CVSSLTGPNNEQFF. In nucleotides, the CDR3 is TGCGTCAGCAGCTTAACCGGGCCCAACAATGAGCAGTTCTTC.

This clonotype was recorded a few times. The chain has TRBV7-3 and TRBJ2-1, with D unclear. Germline V lookup: CDR1 SGHTA, CDR2 FQGTGA. The CDR3 sequence is 17 residues long. Trimming removed 1 base at V and 5 bases at J, with 18 bases between. The CDR3 coding sequence is TGTGCCAGCAGCTTAAACCCAGGCGCCTGGACGGACAATGAGCAGTTCTTC. It codes for CASSLNPGAWTDNEQFF. The variable domain in full, completed from reference TRBV7-3 and TRBJ2-1, reads GAGVSQTPSNKVTEKGKYVELRCDPISGHTALYWYRQSLGQGPEFLIYFQGTGAADDSGLPNDRFFAVRPEGSVSTLKIQRTERGDSAVYLCASSLNPGAWTDNEQFFGPGTRLTVL.

This clonotype was seen a handful of times. The chain is built from TRBV9 and TRBJ2-5; D ambiguous. Germline loops: CDR1 SGDLS, CDR2 YYNGEE. The CDR3 is 12 residues long. Trimming shortened V by 4 bases and J by 1 base, and 5 bases separated the two germline ends. CDR3 nucleotide sequence: TGTGCCAGCAGCAAGGGCCAAGAGACCCAGTACTTC. It encodes CASSKGQETQYF.

The chain employs TRBV5-1 and TRBJ1-4; 9 bases fit TRBD1. CDR1 is SGHRS and CDR2 is YFSETQ in the germline V gene. The junction had 7 bases not matched to a gene; V was cut back by 4 bases and J by 0 bases. This CDR3 comprises 17 residues. CDR3 DNA: TGCGCCAGCAGCCAATCGGACAGGGGTTCAACTAATGAAAAACTGTTTTTT. Translating it yields CASSQSDRGSTNEKLFF.

A note on this clonotype: Germline is not matched at one junction end, which may reflect a read error. J is TRBJ2-3 and V is TRBV3-1; a possible D gene is TRBD1 (5 bases). The CDR3 consists of 11 residues. CDR1 is LGHDT, CDR2 YNNKEL, per germline (reference sequence). The CDR3 is CASSQGHTPYF. The CDR3 coding sequence is TGTGCCAGCAGCCAGGGGCATACGCCGTATTTT.

This clonotype showed up just a few times. V gene TRBV7-9 combines with J gene TRBJ2-3; TRBD1 agrees at 7 bases. The CDR3 consists of 14 residues. V shed 7 bases and J 4 bases; nucleotides not matched to a gene: 8. Germline CDR1 and CDR2: SEHNR and FQNEAQ (reference sequence). The CDR3, as DNA: TGTGCCAGCACGCTGGGACAGTATGCAGATACGCAGTATTTT. Translated, it gives CASTLGQYADTQYF. The full variable domain, rest sourced from reference TRBV7-9 and TRBJ2-3, is DTGVSQNPRHKITKRGQNVTFRCDPISEHNRLYWYRQTLGQGPEFLTYFQNEAQLEKSRLLSDRFSAERPKGSFSTLEIQRTEQGDSAMYLCASTLGQYADTQYFGPGTRLTVL.

The chain employs TRBV5-6 and TRBJ2-3; a possible D gene is TRBD2 (6 bases). The germline CDR1 and CDR2 sequences are SGHDT and YYEEEE. CDR3 size: 14 residues. V was trimmed by 0 bases and J by 6 bases, leaving 11 bases between them. CDR3: CASSLGGVGDTQYF. CDR3 bases: TGTGCCAGCAGCTTGGGCGGGGTCGGCGATACGCAGTATTTT.

This clonotype was observed many times. The chain joins TRBV5-1 to TRBJ2-5; D gene unclear. V lost 4 bases, J lost 5 bases, and 18 bases lay in between. Germline V gene data show CDR1 as SGHRS and CDR2 as YFSETQ. The CDR3 runs 15 residues. The CDR3 DNA reads as TGCGCCAGCAGCGTCCGCTTTGAGTTGCGGGAGACCCAGTACTTC. This codes for CASSVRFELRETQYF.

CDR3 protein: CRTGTDYGYTF. CDR3 in DNA: TGCAGAACCGGGACAGACTATGGCTACACCTTC. The genes are TRBV20-1 and TRBJ1-2; TRBD1 matches at 7 bases. CDR3 length equals 11 residues. Germline CDR1 and CDR2: DFQATT and SNEGSKA (reference sequence).

V and J are TRBV5-1 and TRBJ2-5; D possibly corresponds to TRBD2 (7 bases). This CDR3 comprises 15 residues. Germline values: CDR1 SGHRS, CDR2 YFSETQ. The V and J ends lost 0 bases and 11 bases respectively, with 20 bases between them. CDR3 sequence reads: CASSLGGGQLNEQYF. The CDR3 DNA reads as TGCGCCAGCAGCTTGGGGGGGGGCCAGTTAAATGAGCAGTACTTC.

With regard to this clonotype: One end of the junction is discordant with germline, which a read error may explain. The chain combines TRBV27 with TRBJ1-1; unclear D gene. Germline-derived CDR1 and CDR2 are MNHEY and SMNVEV (reference sequence). The CDR3 extends over 14 amino acids. The CDR3 nucleotides are TGTGTCAGCAGTTTAAGGTCCCAGAACACTGAAGCTTTCTTT. Translating gives CVSSLRSQNTEAFF.

The chain carries TRBV20-1 and TRBJ2-1, with D perhaps TRBD1 (6 bases). The J call may be in error: the DNA end matches TRBJ2-7 better. Per the germline V gene, CDR1 is DFQATT and CDR2 is SNEGSKA (reference sequence). The CDR3 has 14 residues. For the CDR3, the DNA is TGCAGCATTAACCGGGACACCACCTACAATGAGCAGTACTTC. Translated: CSINRDTTYNEQYF.

This clonotype came up a few times. This chain's CDR3 is CASSYPAAEAFF. CDR3 sequence (DNA): TGTGCCAGCAGTTACCCTGCAGCTGAAGCTTTCTTT. V is TRBV6-5 and J is TRBJ1-1; no definite D call. Germline V lookup: CDR1 MNHEY, CDR2 SVGAGI. Trimming took off 2 bases at V and 6 bases at J, with 7 bases between the two ends. This CDR3 is built from 12 residues.